These 3 T cell receptor beta chains were sequenced from one sample in a study of lung T cells in sarcoidosis with Löfgren's syndrome. TCRdb recomputed calls from the reads with MiXCR, one row per CDR3 protein. The table includes about 19,000 distinct CDR3 sequences, 20% to 25% detected once. The sequencing input was CD4+ T cells from PBMCs. The source of these receptors is a human donor with sarcoidosis (Löfgren's syndrome or another form), or a control subject (not recorded which).

This clonotype qualifies as medium-sized. This chain connects TRBV28 to TRBJ1-2; D gene ambiguous. The CDR3 runs 13 residues. The V end lost 5 bases, the J end lost 4 bases, and 11 bases lay between the germline ends. Germline V lookup: CDR1 MDHEN, CDR2 SYDVKM. In nucleotides, the CDR3 is TGTGCCAGCAGTAACCCGGGTCTCTATGGCTACACCTTC. As protein: CASSNPGLYGYTF.

This clonotype has a count of ten or more. The chain carries TRBV10-1 and TRBJ1-1, with 8 bases aligning to TRBD1. The CDR3 has 13 residues. From germline, CDR1 is WNHNN and CDR2 SYGVQD (reference sequence). The ends lost 7 bases at V and 6 bases at J; junction bases unmatched: 7. The CDR3 sequence: CASTLRQGSEAFF. The CDR3 nucleotides are TGCGCCAGCACCCTCAGACAGGGGTCTGAAGCTTTCTTT.

Note on this clonotype: Germline and junction disagree at one end, which may indicate a read error. The rearrangement links TRBV12-3 or TRBV12-4 to TRBJ1-2, with D possibly TRBD1 on 5 matching bases. CDR3 size: 14 residues. CDR3 coding DNA: TGTGCCAGCAGTGTACCGGGACGGAACTACGGCTACACCTTC. As protein: CASSVPGRNYGYTF.